Below are 30 T cell receptor beta chains sequenced from a single sample in a study of blood T cell repertoires in COVID-19. Sequencing was performed with immunoSEQ multiplex PCR; in TCRdb, only in-frame clones are kept and a portion is missing. The sample has some 110,000 clones; more than 75% are singletons. The sequenced sample consisted of peripheral blood. The receptors originated from a man in his fifties or sixties with acute or convalescent COVID-19.

The rearrangement links TRBV29-1 to TRBJ2-3; D is perhaps TRBD1 (6 bases). Looked up from germline, CDR1 is SQVTM and CDR2 is ANQGSEA. The length of the CDR3 is 13 residues. Trimming took off 4 bases at V and 1 base at J, with 9 bases between the two ends. CDR3 DNA: TGCAGCGTTGGTCCAGGGGGCACAGATACGCAGTATTTT. Protein sequence: CSVGPGGTDTQYF.

The chain uses TRBV29-1 and TRBJ2-4; perhaps TRBD2 as D (5 bases). V was pared by 3 bases and J by 8 bases, with 11 bases between. Germline V CDR1 and CDR2: SQVTM, ANQGSEA. The CDR3 totals 12 residues. Here the CDR3 reads CSVEASGDIQYF. The CDR3 region has the DNA TGCAGCGTTGAGGCTTCCGGGGACATTCAGTACTTC. The whole variable domain, filled in from reference TRBV29-1 and TRBJ2-4, reads SAVISQKPSRDICQRGTSLTIQCQVDSQVTMMFWYRQQPGQSLTLIATANQGSEATYESGFVIDKFPISRPNLTFSTLTVSNMSPEDSSIYLCSVEASGDIQYFGAGTRLSVL.

This rearrangement joins TRBV11-2 to TRBJ2-5; TRBD2 matches at 7 bases. CDR3 length equals 15 residues. J was trimmed by 1 base and V by 1 base; bases with no gene match: 3. CDR1 and CDR2 from the germline V gene are SGHAT and FQNNGV. The CDR3 sequence is CASSLGREIQETQYF. DNA of the CDR3: TGTGCCAGCAGCTTAGGGCGGGAGATCCAAGAGACCCAGTACTTC.

The rearrangement joins TRBV4-2 to TRBJ2-1, with 8 positions matching TRBD1. V lost 2 bases to trimming and J lost 8 bases; unmatched junction nucleotides: 14. In germline, CDR1 is LGHNA, CDR2 YNFKEQ. The CDR3 is made up of 17 amino acids. The CDR3 region is CASSQPLTGQGGDEQFF. DNA for the CDR3: TGTGCCAGCAGCCAACCCCTAACAGGACAGGGTGGGGATGAGCAGTTCTTC.

The gene calls are TRBV6-5 and TRBJ2-3; TRBD1 aligns across 9 bases. The CDR3 is 13 amino acids. V was pared by 7 bases and J by 4 bases, with 3 bases of the junction left unmatched. The germline V gene has CDR1 MNHEY and CDR2 SVGAGI. The chain's CDR3 is CASKDRGADTQYF. For the CDR3, the DNA is TGTGCCAGCAAGGACAGGGGCGCAGATACGCAGTATTTT.

This clone is a singleton in its sample. The chain recombines TRBV19 with TRBJ2-7, with 7 bases matching TRBD1. The CDR3 sequence is 14 residues long. V gave up 8 bases and J gave up 0 bases; unmatched junction bases: 7. Germline V gene data show CDR1 as LNHDA and CDR2 as SQIVND (reference sequence). The CDR3 sequence is CASRHRGASYEQYF. CDR3 nucleotide sequence: TGTGCCAGTCGCCACAGGGGCGCCTCCTACGAGCAGTACTTC.

J is TRBJ1-1 and V is TRBV28, with a weak D call TRBD1 (5 bases). Trimming left V 6 bases short and J 0 bases short, with 8 bases between. Germline loops: CDR1 MDHEN, CDR2 SYDVKM. CDR3 length equals 13 residues. The CDR3 DNA reads TGTGCCAGCAGGGGGCCCATGAACACTGAAGCTTTCTTT. It is translated as CASRGPMNTEAFF.

The chain combines TRBV3-1 (or the pseudogene TRBV3-2) with TRBJ2-7; 10 nucleotides line up with TRBD2. V was pared by 0 bases and J by 9 bases, with 5 bases of the junction left unmatched. Germline V lookup: CDR1 LGHDT, CDR2 YNNKEL (reference sequence). The CDR3 extends over 14 amino acids. The chain's CDR3 is CASSQDEREGGQYF. Here the CDR3 DNA reads TGTGCCAGCAGCCAAGATGAGCGGGAGGGAGGGCAGTACTTC.

The rearrangement links TRBV7-2 to TRBJ2-5; 14 bases fit TRBD2. V lost 5 bases to trimming and J lost 5 bases; unmatched junction nucleotides: 1. The CDR3 is 14 amino acids. Germline CDR1 SGHTA, CDR2 FQGNSA. The CDR3 here is CASSRTSGRETQYF. As DNA, the CDR3 is TGTGCCAGCAGCCGGACTAGCGGGAGGGAGACCCAGTACTTC.

The chain uses TRBV11-2 and TRBJ2-3; 11 positions match TRBD1. Germline CDR1 and CDR2: SGHAT and FQNNGV. V was clipped by 5 bases and J by 4 bases; unmatched bases: 11. The CDR3 extends over 17 amino acids. DNA of the CDR3: TGTGCCAGCAGCACACCCGTGGGACAGGGGGTTTCAGATACGCAGTATTTT. Amino acids: CASSTPVGQGVSDTQYF.

The J gene is TRBJ2-2, the V gene TRBV7-2; a weak D match, TRBD2 (5 bases). The CDR3 loop spans 16 amino acids. V was clipped by 4 bases and J by 3 bases, with 15 bases between them. Per germline, CDR1 SGHTA and CDR2 FQGNSA. Here the CDR3 reads CASSSGISIDTGELFF. The DNA of the CDR3 is TGTGCCAGCAGCTCCGGGATCTCGATTGACACCGGGGAGCTGTTTTTT.

CDR3 sequence: CASRGWSTITDTQYF. The CDR3 region has the DNA TGTGCCAGCCGCGGATGGTCCACAATCACAGATACGCAGTATTTT. V usage is TRBV28 and J usage is TRBJ2-3; D call uncertain. This CDR3 spans 15 amino acids. V was trimmed by 8 bases and J by 2 bases, leaving 17 bases between them. In germline, CDR1 is MDHEN, CDR2 SYDVKM.

The rearrangement uses TRBV7-8 and TRBJ2-3; D perhaps matches TRBD2 (6 bases). V was cut by 4 bases and J by 4 bases, with 12 bases left in between. From germline, CDR1 is SGHVS and CDR2 FQNEAQ. The CDR3 contains 14 residues. This CDR3 is CASSSGAGPDTQYF. The CDR3 DNA reads as TGTGCCAGCAGCTCGGGAGCAGGTCCAGATACGCAGTATTTT.

The gene calls are TRBV6-6 and TRBJ2-7, with D uncertain. From germline, CDR1 is MNHNY and CDR2 SVGAGI (reference sequence). V shed 7 bases and J shed 2 bases, with 18 bases lying between them. The CDR3 sequence is 15 residues long. DNA of the CDR3: TGTGCCAGCACCTCTAACCGGGTGTTACCCTACGAGCAGTACTTC. Translated: CASTSNRVLPYEQYF.

The chain joins TRBV5-6 to TRBJ2-1; D is unclear. The V and J ends lost 4 bases and 9 bases respectively, with 17 bases between them. This CDR3 spans 14 amino acids. CDR1 is SGHDT, CDR2 YYEEEE, per germline. The CDR3 here is CASSHTNSFAEQFF. In DNA form, the CDR3 reads TGTGCCAGCAGCCACACTAATAGCTTCGCTGAGCAGTTCTTC.

The chain joins TRBV20-1 to TRBJ2-1; D may be TRBD2 (5 bases). The V and J ends lost 5 bases and 12 bases respectively, with 14 bases between them. Germline CDR1 DFQATT, CDR2 SNEGSKA (reference sequence). CDR3 length: 11 amino acids. CDR3 in amino acids: CSAQRMGGQFF. The CDR3 region has the DNA TGCAGTGCTCAGCGGATGGGCGGGCAGTTCTTC.

The chain's CDR3 is CASSPLPSGSYHEQYF. CDR3 in DNA: TGTGCCAGCTCACCACTCCCTAGCGGGAGTTACCACGAGCAGTACTTC. This chain connects TRBV18 to TRBJ2-7; 10 bases are shared with TRBD2. CDR3 length: 16 amino acids. Germline V lookup: CDR1 KGHSH, CDR2 LQKENI. Trimming took 1 base from V and 5 from J; bases not matched to a gene: 8.

The rearrangement uses TRBV5-1 and TRBJ2-7; 12 bases are shared with TRBD2. The CDR3 is 16 amino acids. Germline V lookup: CDR1 SGHRS, CDR2 YFSETQ. The V gene end was trimmed by 4 bases and the J gene end by 1 base; junction bases not matched to a gene: 6. CDR3 in amino acids: CASSQYTSGRSYEQYF. The CDR3, as DNA: TGCGCCAGCAGCCAATACACTAGCGGGAGGTCCTACGAGCAGTACTTC.

The chain has TRBV5-4 and TRBJ1-1; a possible D gene is TRBD1 (6 bases). CDR1 is SGHNT and CDR2 is YYREEE in the germline V gene (reference sequence). The germline V and J ends were trimmed by 5 bases and 0 bases, with 14 bases remaining between them. CDR3 length: 15 residues. The CDR3, as DNA: TGTGCCAGCAGTTCCCTACAGGGTGTGAACACTGAAGCTTTCTTT. Encoded protein: CASSSLQGVNTEAFF.

The chain combines TRBV7-8 with TRBJ2-6; 7 bases match TRBD1. Germline V CDR1 and CDR2: SGHVS, FQNEAQ. The CDR3 runs 19 residues. V lost 5 bases and J lost 0; bases outside the gene matches: 13. DNA of the CDR3: TGTGCCAGCAGCCTACGAACGGGACAGATACTCTCTGGGGCCAACGTCCTGACTTTC. It codes for CASSLRTGQILSGANVLTF.

CDR3 sequence reads: CASSRGTSGYNEQFF. CDR3 nucleotide sequence: TGCGCCAGCAGCCGCGGGACTAGCGGGTACAATGAGCAGTTCTTC. This rearrangement joins TRBV10-2 to TRBJ2-1; TRBD2 matches 12 bases. The germline gives CDR1 WSHSY, CDR2 SAAADI. The trim removed 6 bases at V and 4 bases at J, leaving 4 bases unmatched. The CDR3 has 15 residues.

This clone has only one observation. The V call is TRBV7-9, the J call TRBJ2-1; D is unresolved. The germline V and J ends were trimmed by 0 bases and 3 bases, with 9 bases remaining between them. The CDR3 length is 15 residues. Germline V gives CDR1 SEHNR, CDR2 FQNEAQ (reference sequence). The CDR3 nucleotides are TGTGCCAGCAGCTTAGCCAGGCAGCTCTACAATGAGCAGTTCTTC. It translates to CASSLARQLYNEQFF. Variable domain in full (rest from reference TRBV7-9 and TRBJ2-1): DTGVSQNPRHKITKRGQNVTFRCDPISEHNRLYWYRQTLGQGPEFLTYFQNEAQLEKSRLLSDRFSAERPKGSFSTLEIQRTEQGDSAMYLCASSLARQLYNEQFFGPGTRLTVL.

The J gene is TRBJ1-6, the V gene TRBV28, with 8 positions matching TRBD1. Germline V gives CDR1 MDHEN, CDR2 SYDVKM. The trim removed 4 bases at V and 9 bases at J, leaving 8 bases unmatched. CDR3 length equals 15 residues. CDR3 in DNA: TGTGCCAGCAGTTCCCGGGACAGGAAGGTTTCACCCCTCCACTTT. It yields the protein CASSSRDRKVSPLHF.

V usage is TRBV5-4 and J usage is TRBJ1-2; the D gene is possibly TRBD1 (5 bases). Per the germline V gene, CDR1 is SGHNT and CDR2 is YYREEE (reference sequence). This CDR3 has 14 amino acids. Deletions cut 4 bases from V and 6 bases from J, with 16 bases between. This CDR3 is CASSPGRGRDGYTF. CDR3 nucleotide sequence: TGTGCCAGCAGCCCCGGGAGGGGAAGGGATGGCTACACCTTC. The whole variable domain, remainder taken from reference TRBV5-4 and TRBJ1-2, is ETGVTQSPTHLIKTRGQQVTLRCSSQSGHNTVSWYQQALGQGPQFIFQYYREEENGRGNFPPRFSGLQFPNYSSELNVNALELDDSALYLCASSPGRGRDGYTFGSGTRLTVV.

CDR3 sequence: CASSLAGDTQYF. DNA of the CDR3: TGTGCCAGCAGCTTAGCAGGGGATACGCAGTATTTT. The chain is built from TRBV11-2 and TRBJ2-3, with D possibly matching TRBD1 (5 bases). The V gene lost 1 base and the J gene lost 6 bases, with 5 bases spanning the gap. CDR3 length: 12 residues. From germline, CDR1 is SGHAT and CDR2 FQNNGV. Supplemented by reference TRBV11-2 and TRBJ2-3, the full variable domain reads EAGVAQSPRYKIIEKRQSVAFWCNPISGHATLYWYQQILGQGPKLLIQFQNNGVVDDSQLPKDRFSAERLKGVDSTLKIQPAKLEDSAVYLCASSLAGDTQYFGPGTRLTVL.

The CDR3 sequence is CASSGGGPGNTIYF. The CDR3 DNA reads TGTGCCAGCAGCGGGGGGGGGCCCGGCAACACCATATATTTT. The rearrangement joins TRBV7-6 to TRBJ1-3; D possibly corresponds to TRBD1 (6 bases). V lost 5 bases, J lost 7 bases, and 15 bases lay in between. CDR3 length: 14 residues. Looked up from germline, CDR1 is SGHVS and CDR2 is FNYEAQ.

This clone has a handful of counts. V gene TRBV3-1 (or the pseudogene TRBV3-2) combines with J gene TRBJ1-3, with TRBD1 matching over 9 bases. The CDR3 totals 15 residues. Losses at the gene ends were 1 base for V and 2 bases for J; bases not matched to a gene: 0. The germline V gene encodes CDR1 LGHDT and CDR2 YNNKEL (reference sequence). The CDR3 DNA reads TGTGCCAGCAGCCAAGGACAGGGGGCTGGAAACACCATATATTTT. This codes for CASSQGQGAGNTIYF.

The CDR3 DNA follows: TGCGCCAGCAGCCCAGCCGGGGGATTGGACACTGAAGCTTTCTTT. Residues: CASSPAGGLDTEAFF. V is TRBV5-1 and J is TRBJ1-1; TRBD1 might be the D (5 bases). The V end lost 4 bases, the J end lost 3 bases, and 16 bases lay between the germline ends. Germline CDR1 and CDR2: SGHRS and YFSETQ. The CDR3 contains 15 residues.

This chain connects TRBV3-1 (or the pseudogene TRBV3-2) to TRBJ2-2, with 10 bases matching TRBD2. V was clipped by 7 bases and J by 5 bases; unmatched bases: 1. Per germline, CDR1 LGHDT and CDR2 YNNKEL (reference sequence). The CDR3 is made up of 13 amino acids. The CDR3 loop is CASTGLATGELFF. The CDR3 coding sequence is TGTGCCAGCACGGGACTAGCGACCGGGGAGCTGTTTTTT.

This clone was seen a handful of times. The chain recombines TRBV5-1 with TRBJ2-7, with D unclear. This CDR3 contains 14 residues. The germline CDR1 and CDR2 sequences are SGHRS and YFSETQ. The germline V and J ends were trimmed by 1 base and 2 bases, with 10 bases remaining between them. The CDR3 DNA reads as TGCGCCAGCAGCTTGAAACCAGTTACCTACGAGCAGTACTTC. It is translated as CASSLKPVTYEQYF.